Described below is a single T cell receptor (beta chain) sequence and its context. TCRdb passed the 5' RACE reads through MiXCR, listing each CDR3 protein once. The data hold more than 60,000 distinct CDR3 sequences, with 15% to 20% observed a single time. Trimming left V 6 bases short and J 5 bases short, with 14 bases between. Germline CDR1 is DFQATT and CDR2 is SNEGSKA (reference sequence). The CDR3 contains 12 residues. The entry originates in a study of T cells of healthy individuals. The chain is built from TRBV20-1 and TRBJ2-7; maybe TRBD1 (6 bases). The TCR originated in a human donor in good health. In DNA form, the CDR3 reads TGCAGTGCCCCCATGGGGGCCAACGAGCAGTACTTC. This encodes CSAPMGANEQYF.